What follows are 7 T cell receptor beta chains derived from one specimen sequenced in a study of post-analysis software for immune sequencing data. Findings and caveats of the study: Comparison of patients with controls showed five TRBV segments more frequent in patients, TRBV5-6, TRBV5-1 and TRBV20-1 among them.

Their recognized antigens are unknown. The TCR beta cDNA libraries carried unique molecular identifiers. TCRdb ran MiXCR on the PCR reads and lists one entry per CDR3 protein. This table holds around 770,000 distinct CDR3 sequences, about 43% found once. The sequencing input was blood. Every receptor here comes from a girl aged 10 to 17 with multiple sclerosis.

A word on this clonotype: Since a much larger clone is just one base distant, this may be a read error. The rearrangement joins TRBV7-9 to TRBJ2-7, with D hard to call. Germline V gene sequence: CDR1 SEHNR, CDR2 FQNEAQ (reference sequence). The CDR3 is 13 amino acids. The CDR3 protein is CASSSIRSYEQDF. DNA of the CDR3: TGTGCCAGCAGTAGCATTCGGTCTTACGAGCAGGACTTC.

This chain's CDR3 is CASSVDVPSYNEQFF. The CDR3 region has the DNA TGTGCCAGCAGCGTAGATGTACCCTCCTACAATGAGCAGTTCTTC. The V call is TRBV9, the J call TRBJ2-1; D gene ambiguous. V was shortened by 0 bases and J by 0 bases, with 7 bases between the two germline ends. CDR3 length: 15 amino acids. Germline V gene sequence: CDR1 SGDLS, CDR2 YYNGEE.

This chain joins TRBV29-1 and TRBJ1-1, with a weak D call TRBD1 (5 bases). The CDR3 totals 12 residues. Germline-derived CDR1 and CDR2 are SQVTM and ANQGSEA. V gave up 7 bases and J gave up 4 bases, with 13 bases separating them. In nucleotides, the CDR3 is TGCAGCGGAAGGGGTCCAAGCACTGAAGCTTTCTTT. Its protein product is CSGRGPSTEAFF.

CDR3 DNA: TGCGCCAGCAGCCAAGATTGGCGTACGAGCTCCTACGAGCAGTACTTC. Residues: CASSQDWRTSSYEQYF. V and J are TRBV4-3 and TRBJ2-7; D is unclear. This CDR3 region has 16 residues. V was clipped by 0 bases and J by 0 bases, with 12 bases between them. Germline loops: CDR1 LGHNA, CDR2 YSLEER.

The gene calls are TRBV20-1 and TRBJ2-5; the match to TRBD1 covers 9 bases. Germline V gives CDR1 DFQATT, CDR2 SNEGSKA (reference sequence). The junction had 6 bases not matched to a gene; V was cut back by 5 bases and J by 5 bases. CDR3 length equals 13 residues. DNA for the CDR3: TGCAGTGCTGGACAGGGGTACTGGGAGACCCAGTACTTC. It codes for CSAGQGYWETQYF.

This chain joins TRBV10-3 and TRBJ2-7; 7 positions match TRBD1. The CDR3 is made up of 15 amino acids. J lost 7 bases, V lost 5 bases, and 14 bases had no gene match. The germline V gene has CDR1 ENHRY and CDR2 SYGVKD. In nucleotides, the CDR3 is TGTGCCATCAGTATCCGACAGGGCGCTCCATATGAGCAGTACTTC. Translated, it gives CAISIRQGAPYEQYF.

The V call is TRBV5-8, the J call TRBJ1-1; 7 bases are shared with TRBD1. The germline V gene has CDR1 SGHTS and CDR2 YDEGEE. The trim removed 5 bases at V and 13 bases at J, leaving 11 bases unmatched. The CDR3 contains 12 residues. The CDR3 protein is CASRYGTARIFF. The CDR3 bases are TGTGCCAGCAGGTACGGGACAGCGAGGATTTTCTTT.